This TCR beta chain was identified during a study of T-cell reconstitution after alpha-beta-depleted transplantation in children. TCRbeta library preparation incorporated unique molecular identifiers. One entry per CDR3 protein results from TCRdb running MiXCR on the PCR reads. The sample yields hundreds of thousands of distinct CDR3 sequences, approximately 20% seen once. V was pared by 2 bases and J by 3 bases, with 8 bases between. Germline V CDR1 and CDR2: DFQATT, SNEGSKA (reference sequence). The CDR3 sequence is 12 residues long. This clonotype was obtained from a human donor who donated a stem cell graft to a child with acute lymphoblastic leukemia. The chain has TRBV20-1 and TRBJ2-7, with D unresolved. This specimen was PBMCs from the stem cell graft donor, taken from the stem cell graft. In DNA form, the CDR3 reads TGCAGTGCTAGACGACCCCACTACGAGCAGTACTTC. Translation gives CSARRPHYEQYF.